Described below is a single TCR beta chain sequence and its context. The sample originates from a study of T cell changes during pregnancy in multiple sclerosis. Germline V CDR1 and CDR2: SGHRS, YFSETQ. The CDR3 totals 14 residues. Losses at the gene ends were 2 bases for V and 3 bases for J; bases not matched to a gene: 2. Produced via immunoSEQ multiplex PCR; TCRdb's table is partial and in-frame only. In the table there are fewer than 65,000 clones, approximately 95% of which are singletons. Sample: CD4+ T cells from peripheral blood mononuclear cells, taken in the third trimester of pregnancy. The origin of this receptor is a female donor with multiple sclerosis, enrolled in a pregnancy study. The chain links TRBV5-1 to TRBJ2-1; TRBD1 matches 7 bases. The CDR3 DNA is TGCGCCAGCAGCTTTCGGGACAGCTACAATGAGCAGTTCTTC. Encoded protein: CASSFRDSYNEQFF.